The present entry profiles one T cell receptor beta chain with its context. Antigen specificity is unknown. This sample also contains other DNA sequences that code for the same CDR3. The PCR used 60 Vbeta and 13 Jbeta primers. TCRdb's table, derived via immunoSEQ multiplex PCR, lists solely in-frame clones and lacks some. The sample records over 95,000 clones, more than 60% being singletons. Participants comprised healthy donors of bone marrow. The CDR3 length is 14 residues. Trimming cost V 1 base and J 2 bases, with 7 bases left between them. Germline assignment: CDR1 SEHNR and CDR2 FQNEAQ (reference sequence). The data originate from a study of cytomegalovirus exposure and HLA in healthy donors. Points from the study as a whole: Among TCR sequences, most were rare, though some public TCRs appeared in many donors. Common viral pathogens were later found to be apparently linked to several of the most significant clusters. The study labeled under 200 TCR beta chains cytomegalovirus-associated.

The sequencing sample was made of PBMCs. The source of this sequence is a female donor in good health and CMV-seronegative. V is TRBV7-9 and J is TRBJ2-3, with D possibly TRBD1 on 5 matching bases. CDR3 residues: CASSLGQITDTQYF. In nucleotides, the CDR3 is TGTGCCAGCAGCTTAGGACAGATCACAGATACGCAGTATTTT.